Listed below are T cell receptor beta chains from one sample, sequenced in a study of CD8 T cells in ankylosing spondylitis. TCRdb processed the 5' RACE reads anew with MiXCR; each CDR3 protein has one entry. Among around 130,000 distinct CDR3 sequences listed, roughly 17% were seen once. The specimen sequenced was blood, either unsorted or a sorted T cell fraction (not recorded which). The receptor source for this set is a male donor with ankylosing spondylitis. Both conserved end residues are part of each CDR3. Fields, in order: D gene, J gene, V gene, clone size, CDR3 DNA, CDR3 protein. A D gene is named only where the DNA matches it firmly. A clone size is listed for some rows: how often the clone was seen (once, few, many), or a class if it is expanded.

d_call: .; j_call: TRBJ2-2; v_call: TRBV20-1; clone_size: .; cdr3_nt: TGCAGTGCAAAGTACAGATCGAACACCGGGGAGCTGTTTTTT; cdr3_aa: CSAKYRSNTGELFF
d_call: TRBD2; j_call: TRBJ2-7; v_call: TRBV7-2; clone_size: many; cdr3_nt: TGTGCCAGCAGCCCCGCGCTAGCGGGCCCAGTCTACGAGCAGTACTTC; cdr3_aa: CASSPALAGPVYEQYF
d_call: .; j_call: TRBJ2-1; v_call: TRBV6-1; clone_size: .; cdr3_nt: TGTGCCAGCAGTCTAGGGGCTAACAATGAGCAGTTCTTC; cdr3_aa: CASSLGANNEQFF
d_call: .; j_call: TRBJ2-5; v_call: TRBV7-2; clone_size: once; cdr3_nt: TGTGCCAGCAGCTATGCGGGGCCAGAGACCCAGTACTTC; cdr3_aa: CASSYAGPETQYF
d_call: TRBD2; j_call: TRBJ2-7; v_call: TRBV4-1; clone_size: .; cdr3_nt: TGCGCCAGCAGCCAAGGAGGAATACTAGCGGGATCCTACGAGCAGTACTTC; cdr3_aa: CASSQGGILAGSYEQYF
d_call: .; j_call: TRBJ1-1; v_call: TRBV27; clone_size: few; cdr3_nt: TGTGCCAGCAGCCCTTCGGCCACTGAAGCTTTCTTT; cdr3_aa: CASSPSATEAFF
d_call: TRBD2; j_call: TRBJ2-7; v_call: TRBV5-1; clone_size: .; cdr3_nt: TGCGCCAGCAGCTTGGACCGGGGACTAGCGCACGAGCAGTACTTC; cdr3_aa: CASSLDRGLAHEQYF
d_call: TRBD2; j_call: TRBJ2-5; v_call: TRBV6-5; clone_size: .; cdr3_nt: TGTGCCAGCAGTTACGGGGCTAGCGGGAGGGGGGAGACCCAGTACTTC; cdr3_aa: CASSYGASGRGETQYF
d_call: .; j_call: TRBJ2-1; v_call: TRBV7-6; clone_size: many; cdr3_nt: TGTGCCAGCAGCTTAGTGGGGGGCTCCTACAATGAGCAGTTCTTC; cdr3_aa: CASSLVGGSYNEQFF
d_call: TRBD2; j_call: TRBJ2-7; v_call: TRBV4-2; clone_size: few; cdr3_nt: TGTGCCAGCAGCCAACCGGGACTAGCGGACTACCTCCCCTCCTACGAGCAGTACTTC; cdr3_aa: CASSQPGLADYLPSYEQYF
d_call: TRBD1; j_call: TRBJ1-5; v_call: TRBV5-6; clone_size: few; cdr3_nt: TGTGCCAGCAGTTCCGGGACAGGGGGAGTTCCCCAGCATTTT; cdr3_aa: CASSSGTGGVPQHF
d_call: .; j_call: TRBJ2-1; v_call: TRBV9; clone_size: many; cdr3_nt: TGTGCCAGCAGCGTAGGGGTCCAACCCAATGAGCAGTTCTTC; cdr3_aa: CASSVGVQPNEQFF
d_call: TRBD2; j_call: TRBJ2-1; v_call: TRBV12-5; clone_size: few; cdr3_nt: TGTGCTAGTGGTCAAATACTAGCGGGAGGCTCCTACAATGAGCAGTTCTTC; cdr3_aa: CASGQILAGGSYNEQFF
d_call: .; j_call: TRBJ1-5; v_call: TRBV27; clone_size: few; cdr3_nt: TGTGCCAGCAGGTCCAGGGGCGGGGGAAGCAATCAGCCCCAGCATTTT; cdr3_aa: CASRSRGGGSNQPQHF
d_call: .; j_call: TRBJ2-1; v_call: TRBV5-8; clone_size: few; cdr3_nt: TGTGCCAGCAGCTTAGGCGGGTATGGTGCTGAGCAGTTCTTC; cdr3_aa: CASSLGGYGAEQFF
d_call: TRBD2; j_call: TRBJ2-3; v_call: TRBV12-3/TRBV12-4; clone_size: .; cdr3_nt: TGTGCCAGCAGTTGGTCGGGAGGGACAGATACGCAGTATTTT; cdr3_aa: CASSWSGGTDTQYF
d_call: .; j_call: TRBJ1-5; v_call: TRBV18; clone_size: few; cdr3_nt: TGTGCCAGCTCACGTAAAAAGGGAGAGAGTCGCAATCAGCCCCAGCATTTT; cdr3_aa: CASSRKKGESRNQPQHF
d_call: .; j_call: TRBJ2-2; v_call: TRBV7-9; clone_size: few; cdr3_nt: TGTGCCAGCAGCTCCCCGGGACTCCTACGCACCGGGGAGCTGTTTTTT; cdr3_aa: CASSSPGLLRTGELFF
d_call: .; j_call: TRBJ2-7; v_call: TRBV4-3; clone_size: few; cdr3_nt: TGCGCCAGCAGCCTGGCAGGAAACCCCTACGAGCAGTACTTC; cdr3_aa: CASSLAGNPYEQYF
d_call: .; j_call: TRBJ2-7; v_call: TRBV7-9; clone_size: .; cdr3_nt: TGTGCCAGCAGCTTAGTTCTCGGCCGGAACTTGAACTACGAGCAGTACTTC; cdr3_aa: CASSLVLGRNLNYEQYF
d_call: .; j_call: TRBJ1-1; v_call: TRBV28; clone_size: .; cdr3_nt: TGTGCCAGCAGTTCTACAGGCTTGAGGGCTTTCTTT; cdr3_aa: CASSSTGLRAFF
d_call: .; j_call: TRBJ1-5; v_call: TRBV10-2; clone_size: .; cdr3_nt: TGCGCCAGGGGACCTCGGGATCAGCCCCAGCATTTT; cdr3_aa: CARGPRDQPQHF
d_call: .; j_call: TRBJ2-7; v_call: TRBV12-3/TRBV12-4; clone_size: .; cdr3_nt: TGTGCCAGCAGTTTCCGATCGAGACTCTACGAGCAGTACTTC; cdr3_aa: CASSFRSRLYEQYF